This T cell receptor (beta chain) was sequenced in a study of PD-1 and CTLA-4 blockade in melanoma. Losses at the gene ends were 6 bases for V and 1 base for J; bases not matched to a gene: 1. There are 13 residues in the CDR3. Looked up from germline, CDR1 is LNHDA and CDR2 is SQIVND (reference sequence). Clones were sequenced by immunoSEQ multiplex PCR, and TCRdb holds only the in-frame ones, with some missing. The sample carries 30,000 to 35,000 clones, around 93% recorded once. This chain links TRBV19 with TRBJ1-1; 8 bases line up with TRBD1. The clonotype was recovered from a human donor with melanoma. The sequencing here drew on CD8+ T cells from peripheral blood, taken from a patient given anti-PD-1 treatment. The CDR3, as DNA: TGTGCCAGTAGGACAGGGGCGAACACTGAAGCTTTCTTT. This sequence encodes CASRTGANTEAFF.